This TCR beta chain was sequenced for a study of blood T cell repertoires in COVID-19. The germline gives CDR1 ENHRY, CDR2 SYGVKD. The J segment lost 7 bases and the V segment lost 10 bases, leaving 11 bases of the junction unmatched. The CDR3 is 13 residues long. Sequencing was performed with immunoSEQ multiplex PCR; in TCRdb, only in-frame clones are kept and a portion is missing. The table includes about 84,000 clones, around 96% detected once. The TCR comes from a human donor with active COVID-19. The donor label of this sample is uncertain. Sequenced input: peripheral blood. The chain joins TRBV10-3 to TRBJ2-5, with 8 nucleotides matching TRBD2. CDR3 in amino acids: CATLGRAGGTQYF. CDR3 bases: TGTGCCACCCTCGGGAGGGCCGGGGGGACCCAGTACTTC.